A single sample is the source of the 14 T cell receptor beta chains below, sequenced in a study of shared clonotypes between healthy human individuals. TCRdb keeps only in-frame clones here, not all; method: immunoSEQ multiplex PCR. The sample lists roughly 1,500,000 clones; 98% were seen once. The sample taken for sequencing was naive CD4+ T cells sorted from blood. Subset: CD45RA+ positively selected. The receptor set was obtained from a man aged 30 to 39 in good health.

The chain recombines TRBV5-1 with TRBJ1-4; D gene ambiguous. Per the germline V gene, CDR1 is SGHRS and CDR2 is YFSETQ. Trimming took off 1 base at V and 5 bases at J, with 9 bases between the two ends. The CDR3 consists of 14 residues. CDR3 bases: TGCGCCAGCAGCTTGAGCCTCGGGAATGAAAAACTGTTTTTT. Amino acids: CASSLSLGNEKLFF.

This chain links TRBV28 with TRBJ2-7, with 7 nucleotides matching TRBD2. J gave up 2 bases and V 2 bases, and 0 bases lay outside the gene matches. From germline, CDR1 is MDHEN and CDR2 SYDVKM. There are 13 residues in the CDR3. CDR3 in DNA: TGTGCCAGCAGTTTACTAGCGGCCTACGAGCAGTACTTC. Translating gives CASSLLAAYEQYF.

The CDR3 nucleotides read TGCGCCAGCAGCTTAGGGGCCAGGGAGAGGACTGAAGCTTTCTTT. Translating gives CASSLGARERTEAFF. The chain joins TRBV5-1 to TRBJ1-1, with D possibly matching TRBD1 (5 bases). The V gene lost 2 bases and the J gene lost 5 bases, with 16 bases spanning the gap. CDR3 length: 15 residues. Germline V gives CDR1 SGHRS, CDR2 YFSETQ.

Only one count was recorded for this clone. The chain recombines TRBV7-8 with TRBJ1-5; D uncertain. Germline assignment: CDR1 SGHVS and CDR2 FQNEAQ. This CDR3 comprises 15 residues. Trimming left V 3 bases short and J 2 bases short, with 11 bases between. The CDR3: CASSFLEGGNQPQHF. The CDR3 DNA reads as TGTGCCAGCAGCTTTTTAGAGGGCGGCAATCAGCCCCAGCATTTT.

The CDR3 region is CASSPSRARSYEQYF. Here the CDR3 DNA reads TGTGCCAGCTCACCATCCCGGGCCCGGTCCTACGAGCAGTACTTC. The chain uses TRBV18 and TRBJ2-7; D not certain. Germline CDR1 KGHSH, CDR2 LQKENI. The V gene lost 2 bases and the J gene lost 1 base, with 12 bases spanning the gap. The CDR3 loop spans 15 amino acids.

The V gene is TRBV4-1, the J gene TRBJ2-5; TRBD2 agrees at 10 bases. CDR1 is MGHRA and CDR2 is YSYEKL in the germline V gene. The CDR3 has 16 amino acids. V shed 0 bases, J shed 6 bases, and the junction held 7 bases outside the gene matches. The CDR3 is CASSQELAGPMKTQYF. The CDR3 region has the DNA TGCGCCAGCAGCCAAGAACTAGCGGGGCCCATGAAGACCCAGTACTTC.

The chain recombines TRBV30 with TRBJ2-1, with a weak D call TRBD2 (6 bases). Germline V gene sequence: CDR1 GTSNPN, CDR2 SVGIG (reference sequence). The CDR3 loop spans 11 amino acids. V gave up 1 base and J gave up 10 bases, with 8 bases separating them. CDR3 coding DNA: TGTGCCTGGAGTGGGGCGGGAGAGCAGTTCTTC. This codes for CAWSGAGEQFF.

The chain uses TRBV27 and TRBJ1-4; 9 positions agree with TRBD1. Germline V CDR1 and CDR2: MNHEY, SMNVEV (reference sequence). The CDR3 contains 14 residues. The V and J ends lost 6 bases and 6 bases, in that order; junction bases with no gene match: 5. The CDR3 protein is CASRFGDRDEKLFF. The DNA of the CDR3 is TGTGCCAGCAGGTTCGGGGACAGGGATGAAAAACTGTTTTTT.

This clone appeared a single time. CDR3 DNA sequence: TGTGCCAGCAGTTTCCCCCCTTCGAGGGGGCCGGGACAGCCCCAGCATTTT. Its translation: CASSFPPSRGPGQPQHF. This chain links TRBV28 with TRBJ1-5; 7 bases line up with TRBD1. The CDR3 sequence is 17 residues long. CDR1 and CDR2 (germline): MDHEN, SYDVKM. V was clipped by 3 bases and J by 7 bases; unmatched bases: 15.

This clone was recorded only once. The chain carries TRBV27 and TRBJ1-2, with 12 bases identical to TRBD1. J was trimmed by 0 bases and V by 6 bases; bases with no gene match: 11. The CDR3 sequence is 18 residues long. Germline V gene data show CDR1 as MNHEY and CDR2 as SMNVEV (reference sequence). The CDR3: CASSLIPGQGAANYGYTF. CDR3 DNA: TGTGCCAGCAGCCTTATCCCGGGACAGGGGGCAGCTAACTATGGCTACACCTTC.

This clone was picked up one time. The J gene is TRBJ1-1, the V gene TRBV19; no clear D gene. V shed 3 bases and J shed 8 bases, with 10 bases lying between them. Germline V CDR1 and CDR2: LNHDA, SQIVND (reference sequence). This CDR3 comprises 12 residues. The CDR3 region has the DNA TGTGCCAGTAGTATTCCAATGGGAGAAGCTTTCTTT. Residues: CASSIPMGEAFF.

This clone was observed once. This chain links TRBV18 with TRBJ2-1; D is ambiguous. The germline gives CDR1 KGHSH, CDR2 LQKENI. V gave up 4 bases and J gave up 10 bases, with 17 bases separating them. The CDR3 totals 14 residues. CDR3 DNA sequence: TGTGCCAGCTCACGACCACCCTCCAGAGTCGAGCAGTTCTTC. It yields the protein CASSRPPSRVEQFF. The full variable domain, rest sourced from reference TRBV18 and TRBJ2-1, is NAGVMQNPRHLVRRRGQEARLRCSPMKGHSHVYWYRQLPEEGLKFMVYLQKENIIDESGMPKERFSAEFPKEGPSILRIQQVVRGDSAAYFCASSRPPSRVEQFFGPGTRLTVL.

V gene TRBV7-2 combines with J gene TRBJ2-7; 7 positions agree with TRBD1. J gave up 2 bases and V 3 bases, and 1 base lay outside the gene matches. The length of the CDR3 is 13 residues. Germline lookup yields CDR1 SGHTA and CDR2 FQGNSA. The CDR3 sequence: CASSFGQAYEQYF. CDR3 in DNA: TGTGCCAGCAGCTTTGGACAGGCCTACGAGCAGTACTTC.

This sequence joins TRBV5-1 and TRBJ2-2; D is unresolved. Trimming removed 4 bases at V and 2 bases at J, with 18 bases between. Germline V gives CDR1 SGHRS, CDR2 YFSETQ. The CDR3 covers 17 residues. The CDR3 is CASSTTVATRNTGELFF. As DNA, the CDR3 is TGCGCCAGCAGCACCACCGTGGCTACCCGAAACACCGGGGAGCTGTTTTTT. The whole variable domain, remainder taken from reference TRBV5-1 and TRBJ2-2, is KAGVTQTPRYLIKTRGQQVTLSCSPISGHRSVSWYQQTPGQGLQFLFEYFSETQRNKGNFPGRFSGRQFSNSRSEMNVSTLELGDSALYLCASSTTVATRNTGELFFGEGSRLTVL.